These 2 T cell receptor beta chains originate from one sample sequenced in a study of metastatic and nonmetastatic thyroid tumors. With MiXCR, TCRdb reprocessed the PCR reads. The sample shows roughly 40,000 clones, approximately 15% of them seen only once. Treatment of any kind had been given to no patient before thyroid surgery. The sequenced sample was blood. The receptors originated from a female donor with papillary thyroid cancer or a benign thyroid nodule (not recorded which). Some clones in this sample may be carry-over from other donors' samples.

Ten or more counts support this clone. The V call is TRBV12-3 or TRBV12-4, the J call TRBJ1-1; D uncertain. Trimming pared 4 bases from V and 4 bases from J, leaving 13 bases between. This CDR3 comprises 14 residues. CDR3 sequence reads: CASSSFDGATEAFF. CDR3 bases: TGTGCCAGCAGTTCATTCGACGGAGCCACTGAAGCTTTCTTT.

This clone was observed at least ten times. The chain links TRBV2 to TRBJ2-7, with D possibly called TRBD1 or TRBD2 (7 bases each). From germline, CDR1 is SNHLY and CDR2 FYNNEI. The CDR3 has 13 amino acids. Trimming pared 9 bases from V and 7 bases from J, leaving 19 bases between. CDR3 sequence (DNA): TGTGCCAGTAATCAGGGGGGGGATCGGGAGCAGTACTTC. As protein: CASNQGGDREQYF. Variable domain in full (rest from reference TRBV2 and TRBJ2-7): EPEVTQTPSHQVTQMGQEVILRCVPISNHLYFYWYRQILGQKVEFLVSFYNNEISEKSEIFDDQFSVERPDGSNFTLKIRSTKLEDSAMYFCASNQGGDREQYFGPGTRLTVT.